These T cell receptor beta chains were read from a single sample in a study of T cell responses to AZD1222 COVID-19 vaccine. Produced via immunoSEQ multiplex PCR; TCRdb's table is partial and in-frame only. Here the sample spans more than 75,000 clones, 83% being singletons. This specimen consisted of peripheral blood, obtained 28 days after the second AZD1222 dose. The origin of the receptors is an adult who received the AZD1222 COVID-19 vaccine. The conserved cysteine and the conserved F or W are not part of the CDR3 here.

v_call cdr3_aa
TRBV14 ASSPRFRGVQQY
TRBV15 ATSRDFVTDTQY
TRBV19 ASSIGTVNSPLH
TRBV4-1 ASSQDSEQY
TRBV18 ASSPEQSSYNSPLH
TRBV19 ASSIRRDNEQF
TRBV19 ASSIATGTSGSNEQF
TRBV28 ASGGLAAYNEQF
TRBV6-5 ASSPTPGGNGYT
TRBV5-1 ASSLEGGEYNEQF
TRBV2 ASSARGPGEAF
TRBV5-1 ASSGTTGVKGELF
TRBV28 ASRRLATDTQY
TRBV28 ASSLLDRVGNEQF
TRBV28 ASAAGGYEQY
TRBV11-2 ASSSSTDTQY
TRBV28 ASSLGGSGLYNEQF
TRBV6-5 ASSYGQHSGANVLT
TRBV28 ASSLSGARGYT
TRBV7-2 ASSPGRQGGYT
TRBV5-6 ASSPGPNTEAF
TRBV7-9 ASSAFDRGQGTEAF
TRBV3-1/TRBV3-2 ATTSGNRDTQY
TRBV28 ASSLPDSVNYGYT
TRBV28 ASTQPSNTEAF
TRBV19 ASSIRADQETQY
TRBV27 ASRGQGMNIQY
TRBV20-1 AEWVNEKLF
TRBV28 ASSSQGAPNYGYT
TRBV11-2 ASSLDPRGGSAQH
TRBV28 ATQGTGGAGAF
TRBV30 AWRRDRGGTGELF
TRBV19 ASSIDYGKLF
TRBV29-1 SLWDRGYGYT
TRBV3-1/TRBV3-2 ASSSQTGASGYT
TRBV5-1 ASSLVWGSYNEQF
TRBV28 ASSSAAGGSHEQY
TRBV10-3 AISESDGGSPLH
TRBV19 ASSTSRDTTYEQY
TRBV2 ASRPYSGIDSYNEQF
TRBV4-2 ASSPLWRGNGYT
TRBV19 ASSAGTGTGTEAF
TRBV7-9 ASSPYVTGGATEAF
TRBV11-3 ASSTMSTDTQY
TRBV24-1 ATSDSRELSQETQY
TRBV19 ASSRNPGEWEETQY
TRBV7-9 ASSSTPDEQF
TRBV6-2/TRBV6-3 ASSYRHDLSNQPQH
TRBV5-1 ASSPLQGRDYEQY
TRBV6-2/TRBV6-3 ASSFTGGYSGYT
TRBV5-1 ASSLERTGELF
TRBV14 ASSQVGGRGTQY
TRBV5-4 ASSPGTSGWDEQF
TRBV19 ASSPTGAKETQY
TRBV29-1 SVGGGFGNTIY
TRBV5-8 ASSFSRGLYEQY
TRBV6-1 ASSEIMWAERGGLNEQY